This paragraph covers one T cell receptor beta chain sequence. It has no known antigen specificity. One base away there is no much larger clone; base qualities are not given. Clipping removes 5 bases from V and 2 bases from J, with 8 as the unmatched junction base count. The CDR3 sequence holds 16 residues, the cysteine and phenylalanine included. Left in the record is the CDR3 DNA by itself, 48 bases read in frame from the first base. The germline V gene encodes CDR1 SGHVS and CDR2 FNYEAQ. The data are from a study of T cell changes during pregnancy in multiple sclerosis (dated by TCRdb to the late 2010s). A note on the overall study: In women with multiple sclerosis, the researchers looked at how the T cell repertoire shifted as pregnancy progressed.

Library preparation was by the immunoSEQ multiplex PCR assay. The table was pulled from immuneACCESS by TCRdb, which kept in-frame rearrangements only. Such tables lose some clones; where checked, under half of the loss comes from unresolved V genes, and the rest has no known cause. The sample includes tens of thousands of clones, with over 85% observed a single time. Together, the top ten hold about 4.8% of the sample. Here the chain combines TRBV7-6 and TRBJ2-1; TRBD2 agrees with 8 junctional bases. The sample consisted of CD8+ T cells from peripheral blood mononuclear cells, taken in the first trimester of pregnancy. The receptor comes from a female donor with multiple sclerosis, enrolled in a pregnancy study. The nucleotides are TGTGCCAGCAGCCCGAATAGCGGGGAAACCTACAATGAGCAGTTCTTC. This translates into CASSPNSGETYNEQFF.